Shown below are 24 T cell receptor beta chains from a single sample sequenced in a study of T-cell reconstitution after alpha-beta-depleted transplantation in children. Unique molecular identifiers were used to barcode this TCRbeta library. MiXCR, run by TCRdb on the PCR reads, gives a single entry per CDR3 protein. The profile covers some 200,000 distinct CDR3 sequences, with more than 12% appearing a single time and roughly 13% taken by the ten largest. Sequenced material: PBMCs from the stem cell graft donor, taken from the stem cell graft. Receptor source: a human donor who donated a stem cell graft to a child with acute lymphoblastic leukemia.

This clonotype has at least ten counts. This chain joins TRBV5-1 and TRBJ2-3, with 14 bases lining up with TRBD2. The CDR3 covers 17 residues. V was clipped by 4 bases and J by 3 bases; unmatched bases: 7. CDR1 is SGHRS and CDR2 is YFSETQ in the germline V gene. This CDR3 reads CASSLGLAGGKTDTQYF. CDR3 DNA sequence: TGCGCCAGCAGCCTCGGACTAGCGGGAGGAAAAACAGATACGCAGTATTTT.

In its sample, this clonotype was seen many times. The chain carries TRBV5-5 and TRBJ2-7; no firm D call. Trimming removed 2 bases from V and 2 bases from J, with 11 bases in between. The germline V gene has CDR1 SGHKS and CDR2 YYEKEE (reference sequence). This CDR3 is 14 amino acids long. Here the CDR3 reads CASSLAGTTYEQYF. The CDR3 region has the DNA TGTGCCAGCAGCTTAGCTGGAACCACCTACGAGCAGTACTTC.

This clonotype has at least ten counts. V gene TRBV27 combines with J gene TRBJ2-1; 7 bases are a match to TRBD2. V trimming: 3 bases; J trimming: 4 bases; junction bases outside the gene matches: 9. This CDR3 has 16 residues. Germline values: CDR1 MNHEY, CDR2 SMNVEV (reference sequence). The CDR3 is CASSFSGLAVYNEQFF. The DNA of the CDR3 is TGTGCCAGCAGTTTCTCTGGTCTAGCGGTATACAATGAGCAGTTCTTC.

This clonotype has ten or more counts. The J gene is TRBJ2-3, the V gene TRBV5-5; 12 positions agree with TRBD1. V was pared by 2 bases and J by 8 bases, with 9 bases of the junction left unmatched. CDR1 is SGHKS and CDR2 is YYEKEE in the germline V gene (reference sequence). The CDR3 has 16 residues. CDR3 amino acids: CASSFAGTGGRGTQYF. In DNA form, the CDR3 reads TGTGCCAGCAGCTTCGCCGGGACAGGGGGCAGGGGTACGCAGTATTTT.

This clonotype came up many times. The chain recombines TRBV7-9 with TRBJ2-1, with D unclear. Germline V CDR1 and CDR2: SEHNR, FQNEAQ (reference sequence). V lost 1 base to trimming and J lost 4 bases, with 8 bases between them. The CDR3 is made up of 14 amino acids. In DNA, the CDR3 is TGTGCCAGCAGCTTAGATACCGGATACAATGAGCAGTTCTTC. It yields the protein CASSLDTGYNEQFF.

The CDR3 DNA is TGTGCCAGCAGCTCAGGGGTGGTAACGGGGAACACTGAAGCTTTCTTT. As protein: CASSSGVVTGNTEAFF. J is TRBJ1-1 and V is TRBV7-6; tentatively, D is TRBD1 (6 bases). The CDR3 has 16 amino acids. The V end lost 4 bases, the J end lost 1 base, and 16 bases lay between the germline ends. Germline CDR1 reads SGHVS; CDR2 reads FNYEAQ.

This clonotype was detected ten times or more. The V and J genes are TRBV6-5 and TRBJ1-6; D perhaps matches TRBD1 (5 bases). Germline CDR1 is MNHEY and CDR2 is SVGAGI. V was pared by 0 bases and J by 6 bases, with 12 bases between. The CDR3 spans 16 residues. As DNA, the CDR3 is TGTGCCAGCAGTTACTCTGGGACGGAATTTAATTCACCCCTCCACTTT. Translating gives CASSYSGTEFNSPLHF.

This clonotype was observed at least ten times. The CDR3 sequence is CASSSQGAETQYF. In DNA, the CDR3 is TGTGCCAGCAGCTCCCAGGGGGCTGAGACCCAGTACTTC. The chain joins TRBV11-2 to TRBJ2-5; the match to TRBD1 covers 8 bases. The CDR3 is 13 residues long. Per germline, CDR1 SGHAT and CDR2 FQNNGV. With 4 bases clipped from V and 5 bases from J, the junction kept 3 bases outside the gene matches.

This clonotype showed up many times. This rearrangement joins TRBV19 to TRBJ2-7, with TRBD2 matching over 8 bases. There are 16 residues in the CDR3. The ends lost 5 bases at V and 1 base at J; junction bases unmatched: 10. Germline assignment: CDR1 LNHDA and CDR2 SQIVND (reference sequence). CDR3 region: CASSPSLTSASYEQYF. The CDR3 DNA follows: TGTGCCAGTAGTCCATCTTTGACTAGCGCATCCTACGAGCAGTACTTC.

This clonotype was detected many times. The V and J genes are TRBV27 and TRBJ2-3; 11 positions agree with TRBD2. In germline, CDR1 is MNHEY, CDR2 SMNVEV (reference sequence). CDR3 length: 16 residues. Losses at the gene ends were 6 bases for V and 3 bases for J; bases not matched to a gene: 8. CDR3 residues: CASSPLAGAGTDTQYF. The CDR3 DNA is TGTGCCAGCAGCCCACTAGCGGGAGCGGGTACAGATACGCAGTATTTT.

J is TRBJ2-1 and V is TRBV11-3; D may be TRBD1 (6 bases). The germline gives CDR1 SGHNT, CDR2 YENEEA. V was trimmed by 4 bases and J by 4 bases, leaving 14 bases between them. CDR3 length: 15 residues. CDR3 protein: CASSSPGTPYNEQFF. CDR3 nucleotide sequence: TGTGCCAGCAGCTCCCCGGGGACACCATACAATGAGCAGTTCTTC.

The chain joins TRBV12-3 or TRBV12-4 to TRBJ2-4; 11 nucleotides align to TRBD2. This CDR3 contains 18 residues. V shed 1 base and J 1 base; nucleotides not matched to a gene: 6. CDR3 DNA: TGTGCCAGCAGTTTAGGTAGCGGGAGGGCCGGGGCCAAAAACATTCAGTACTTC. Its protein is CASSLGSGRAGAKNIQYF.

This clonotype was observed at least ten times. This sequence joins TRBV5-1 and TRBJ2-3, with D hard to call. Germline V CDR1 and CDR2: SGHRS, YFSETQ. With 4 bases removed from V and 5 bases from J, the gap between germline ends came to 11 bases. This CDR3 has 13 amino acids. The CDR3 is CASSREFGDTQYF. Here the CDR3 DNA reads TGCGCCAGCAGCAGGGAATTTGGAGATACGCAGTATTTT.

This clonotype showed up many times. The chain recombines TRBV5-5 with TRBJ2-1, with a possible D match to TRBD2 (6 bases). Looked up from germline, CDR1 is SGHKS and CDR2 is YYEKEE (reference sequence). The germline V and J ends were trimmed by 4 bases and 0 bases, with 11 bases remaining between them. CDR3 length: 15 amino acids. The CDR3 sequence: CASSPREFSYNEQFF. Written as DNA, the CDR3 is TGTGCCAGCAGCCCCCGGGAGTTCTCCTACAATGAGCAGTTCTTC.

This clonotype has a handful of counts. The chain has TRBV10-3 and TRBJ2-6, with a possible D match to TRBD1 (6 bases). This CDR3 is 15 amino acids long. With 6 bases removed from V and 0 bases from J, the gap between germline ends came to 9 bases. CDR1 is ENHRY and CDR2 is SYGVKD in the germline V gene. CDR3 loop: CAIRDSHSGANVLTF. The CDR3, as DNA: TGTGCCATCAGGGACAGCCACTCTGGGGCCAACGTCCTGACTTTC.

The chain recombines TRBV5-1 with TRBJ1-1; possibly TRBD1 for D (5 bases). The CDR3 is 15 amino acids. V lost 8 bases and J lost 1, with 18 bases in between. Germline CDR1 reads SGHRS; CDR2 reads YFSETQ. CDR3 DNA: TGCGCCAGTAATACAGCAGGCACAGGGAACACTGAAGCTTTCTTT. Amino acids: CASNTAGTGNTEAFF.

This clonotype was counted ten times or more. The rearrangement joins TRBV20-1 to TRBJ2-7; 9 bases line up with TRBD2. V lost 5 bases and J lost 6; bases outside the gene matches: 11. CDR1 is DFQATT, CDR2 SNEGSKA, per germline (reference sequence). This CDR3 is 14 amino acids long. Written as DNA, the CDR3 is TGCAGTGCTCAGGGGCTTAGCGGGAGAAGCGAGCAGTACTTC. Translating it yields CSAQGLSGRSEQYF.

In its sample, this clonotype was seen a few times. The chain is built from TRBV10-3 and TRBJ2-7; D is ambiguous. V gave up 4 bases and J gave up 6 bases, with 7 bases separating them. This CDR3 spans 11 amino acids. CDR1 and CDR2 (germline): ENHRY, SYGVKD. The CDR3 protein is CAISGGGEQYF. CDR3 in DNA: TGTGCCATCAGTGGTGGCGGCGAGCAGTACTTC.

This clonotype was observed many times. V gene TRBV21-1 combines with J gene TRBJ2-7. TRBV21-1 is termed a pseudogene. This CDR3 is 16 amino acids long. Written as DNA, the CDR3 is TGTGCCAGCAGCAACTTTTCTAGGAATAAACAAGAGGAGCAGTACTTC. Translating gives CASSNFSRNKQEEQYF.

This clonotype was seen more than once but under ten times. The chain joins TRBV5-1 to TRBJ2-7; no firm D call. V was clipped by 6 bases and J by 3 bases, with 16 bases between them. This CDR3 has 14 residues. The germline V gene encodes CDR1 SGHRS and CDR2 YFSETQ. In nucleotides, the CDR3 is TGCGCCAGCACTCTGGCTGGGGAATTCTACGAGCAGTACTTC. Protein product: CASTLAGEFYEQYF.

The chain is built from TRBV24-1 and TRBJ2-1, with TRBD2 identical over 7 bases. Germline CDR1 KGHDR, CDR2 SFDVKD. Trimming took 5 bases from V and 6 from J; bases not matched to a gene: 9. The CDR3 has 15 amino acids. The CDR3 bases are TGTGCCACCAGTGGGGCACGGGGGGTAGGCAATGAGCAGTTCTTC. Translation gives CATSGARGVGNEQFF.

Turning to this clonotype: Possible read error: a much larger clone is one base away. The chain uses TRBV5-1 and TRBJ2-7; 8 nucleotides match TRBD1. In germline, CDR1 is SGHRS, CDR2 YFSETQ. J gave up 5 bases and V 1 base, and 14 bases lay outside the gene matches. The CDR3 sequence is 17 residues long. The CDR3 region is CASSLPPTGTGNHEQYF. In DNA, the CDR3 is TGCGCCAGCAGCTTGCCCCCGACCGGGACAGGTAACCACGAGCAGTACTTC.

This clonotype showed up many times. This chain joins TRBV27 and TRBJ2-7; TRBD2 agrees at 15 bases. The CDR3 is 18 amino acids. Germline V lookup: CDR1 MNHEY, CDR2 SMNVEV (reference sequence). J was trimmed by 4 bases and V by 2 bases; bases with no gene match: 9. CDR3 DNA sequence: TGTGCCAGCAGTTTAGACCCCGGGACTAGCGGGAGGCCATACGAGCAGTACTTC. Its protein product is CASSLDPGTSGRPYEQYF.

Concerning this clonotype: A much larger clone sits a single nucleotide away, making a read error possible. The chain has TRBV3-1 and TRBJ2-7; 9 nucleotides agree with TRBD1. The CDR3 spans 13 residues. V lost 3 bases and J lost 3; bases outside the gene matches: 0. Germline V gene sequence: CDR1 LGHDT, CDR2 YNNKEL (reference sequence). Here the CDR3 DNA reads TGTGCCAGCAGCCAGGGACAGGGCTACGAGCAGTACTTC. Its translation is CASSQGQGYEQYF.